The text below deals with one TCR beta chain. Antigen unknown. Trimming took off 2 bases at V and 6 bases at J, with 11 bases between the two ends. This CDR3 has 14 residues. This entry is derived from a study of blood T cells in healthy people across ages. Findings and caveats of the study: The authors considered diversity estimates from one million T cells to be underestimates.

A second PCR of roughly 7 to 11 cycles used a sample-barcoded 5' primer and a J-beta primer mix. TCRdb analysed the 5' RACE reads with MiXCR anew, one entry per CDR3 protein. The table lists approximately 800,000 distinct CDR3 sequences, 30% to 45% of them singletons. This receptor was taken from a man between 18 and 35 years old in good health. The chain recombines TRBV12-3 or TRBV12-4 with TRBJ1-5, with D uncertain. The sample comprised blood. CDR3 loop: CASSLLPGLQPQHF. Written as DNA, the CDR3 is TGTGCCAGCAGTTTACTCCCCGGGCTTCAGCCCCAGCATTTT.